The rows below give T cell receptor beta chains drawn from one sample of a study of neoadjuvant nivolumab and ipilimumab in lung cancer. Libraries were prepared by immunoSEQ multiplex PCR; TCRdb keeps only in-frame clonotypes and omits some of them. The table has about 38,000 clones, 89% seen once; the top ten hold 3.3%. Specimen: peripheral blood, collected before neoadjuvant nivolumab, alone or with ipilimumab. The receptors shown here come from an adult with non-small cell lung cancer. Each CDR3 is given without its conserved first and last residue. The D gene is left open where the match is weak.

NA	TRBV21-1	ASFRRQGCSYNEQF
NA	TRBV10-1	ASSEGAAIYEQY
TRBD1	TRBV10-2	ASSGDRSYEQY
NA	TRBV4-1	ASSQGRGSLREPQH
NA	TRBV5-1	ASSLEGNREKLF
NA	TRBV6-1	ASSENHLTGKNIQY
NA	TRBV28	ASSLLETQY
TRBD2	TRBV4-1	ASSGASGESSYNEQF
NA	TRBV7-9	ASSLATGVETQY
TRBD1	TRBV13	ASSAQFWDRVPRSAYEQY
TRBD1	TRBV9	ASSNYRGRDNEQF
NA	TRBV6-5	ASSYPAVDTQY
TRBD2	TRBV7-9	ASTPGTSGLEQF
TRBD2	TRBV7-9	ASIPGLAGSEQY
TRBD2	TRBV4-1	ASSQGATSAYEQY
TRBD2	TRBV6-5	ASSPKTGLTYEQY
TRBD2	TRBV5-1	ASSLSGASGITDTQY
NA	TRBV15	ATSRVGNTHTQY
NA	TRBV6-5	ASSYGQGSYEQY
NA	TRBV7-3	ASSLTGKNEQF
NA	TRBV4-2	ASSQEPGADTQY
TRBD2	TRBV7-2	ASSLPTSGLDTQY
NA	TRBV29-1	SGGARYGELF
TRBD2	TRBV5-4	ASSFLAGADTQY
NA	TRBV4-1	ASSQPQGRMNTEAF
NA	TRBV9	ASSVQGNEQF
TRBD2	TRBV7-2	ASSSTSGVYNEQF
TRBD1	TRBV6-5	ASRGQGGHNEQF
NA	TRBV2	ASTTPGNSHEQY
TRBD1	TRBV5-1	ASTHGTGLGLGLS
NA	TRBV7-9	ASSLVPGYGYT
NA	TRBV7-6	ASSPRRGEQY
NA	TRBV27	ASSLKPTVQETQY
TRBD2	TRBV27	ASSLSGAGAYEQY
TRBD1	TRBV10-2	ASSGTGGNQPQH